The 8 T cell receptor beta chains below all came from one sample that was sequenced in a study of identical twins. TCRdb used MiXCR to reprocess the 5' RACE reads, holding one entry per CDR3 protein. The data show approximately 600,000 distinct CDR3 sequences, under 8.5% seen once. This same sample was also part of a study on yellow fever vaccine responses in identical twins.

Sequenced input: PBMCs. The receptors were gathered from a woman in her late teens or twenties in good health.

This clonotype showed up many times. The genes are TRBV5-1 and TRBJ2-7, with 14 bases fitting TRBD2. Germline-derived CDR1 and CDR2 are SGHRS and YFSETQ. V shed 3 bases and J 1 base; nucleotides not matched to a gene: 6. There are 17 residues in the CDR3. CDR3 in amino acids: CASSWWTSGRISYEQYF. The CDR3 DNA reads TGCGCCAGCAGCTGGTGGACTAGCGGGAGGATTTCCTACGAGCAGTACTTC.

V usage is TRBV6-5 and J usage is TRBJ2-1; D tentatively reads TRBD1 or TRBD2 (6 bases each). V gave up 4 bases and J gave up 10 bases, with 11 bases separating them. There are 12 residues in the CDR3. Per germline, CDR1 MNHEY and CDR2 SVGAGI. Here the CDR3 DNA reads TGTGCCAGCAGTTCGAGGGGGGTGGAGCAGTTCTTC. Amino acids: CASSSRGVEQFF.

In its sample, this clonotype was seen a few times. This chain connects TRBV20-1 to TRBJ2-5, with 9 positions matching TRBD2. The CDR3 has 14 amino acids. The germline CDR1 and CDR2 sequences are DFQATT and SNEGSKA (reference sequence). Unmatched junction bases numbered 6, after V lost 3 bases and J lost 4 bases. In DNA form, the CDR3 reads TGCAGTGCTAGTAACAGCGGGGGGATAGAGACCCAGTACTTC. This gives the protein CSASNSGGIETQYF.

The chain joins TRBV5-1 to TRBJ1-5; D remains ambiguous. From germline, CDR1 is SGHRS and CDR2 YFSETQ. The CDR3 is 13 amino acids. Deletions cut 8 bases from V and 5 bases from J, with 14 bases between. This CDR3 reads CASRIGPDQPQHF. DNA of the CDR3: TGCGCCAGTCGTATTGGGCCCGATCAGCCCCAGCATTTT.

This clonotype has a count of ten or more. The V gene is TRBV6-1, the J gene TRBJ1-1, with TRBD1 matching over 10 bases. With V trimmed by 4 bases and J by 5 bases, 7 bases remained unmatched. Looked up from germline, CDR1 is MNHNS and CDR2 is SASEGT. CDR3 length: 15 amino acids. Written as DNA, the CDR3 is TGTGCCAGCAGTGCCCAGGACAGGGGGTATACTGAAGCTTTCTTT. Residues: CASSAQDRGYTEAFF.

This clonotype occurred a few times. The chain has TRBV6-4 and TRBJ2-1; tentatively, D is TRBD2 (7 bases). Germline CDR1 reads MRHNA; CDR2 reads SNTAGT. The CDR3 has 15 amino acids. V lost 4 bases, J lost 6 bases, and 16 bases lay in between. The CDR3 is CASSADRGASNEQFF. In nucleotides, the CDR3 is TGTGCCAGCAGTGCGGATCGGGGGGCTTCCAATGAGCAGTTCTTC.

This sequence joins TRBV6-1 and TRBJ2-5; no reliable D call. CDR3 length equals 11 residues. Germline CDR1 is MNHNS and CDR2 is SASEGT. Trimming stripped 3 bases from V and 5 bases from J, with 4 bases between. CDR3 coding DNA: TGTGCCAGCAGTGAGATGGAGACCCAGTACTTC. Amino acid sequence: CASSEMETQYF.

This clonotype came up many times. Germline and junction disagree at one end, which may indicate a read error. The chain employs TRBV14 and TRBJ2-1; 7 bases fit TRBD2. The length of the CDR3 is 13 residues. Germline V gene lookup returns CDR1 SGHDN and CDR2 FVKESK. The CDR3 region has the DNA TGTGCCAGCAGCCTACTAGCGTACAGTGAGCAGTTCTTC. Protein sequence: CASSLLAYSEQFF.